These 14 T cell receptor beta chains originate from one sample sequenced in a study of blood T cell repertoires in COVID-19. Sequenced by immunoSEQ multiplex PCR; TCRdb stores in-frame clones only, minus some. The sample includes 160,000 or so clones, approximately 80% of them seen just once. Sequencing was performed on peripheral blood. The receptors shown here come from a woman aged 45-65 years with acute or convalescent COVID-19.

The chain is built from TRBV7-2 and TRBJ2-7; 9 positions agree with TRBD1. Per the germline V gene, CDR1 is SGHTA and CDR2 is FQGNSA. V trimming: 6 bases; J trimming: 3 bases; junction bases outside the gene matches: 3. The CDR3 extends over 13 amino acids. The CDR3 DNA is TGTGCCAGCAGTTCGACAGGGGGCTACGAGCAGTACTTC. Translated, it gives CASSSTGGYEQYF.

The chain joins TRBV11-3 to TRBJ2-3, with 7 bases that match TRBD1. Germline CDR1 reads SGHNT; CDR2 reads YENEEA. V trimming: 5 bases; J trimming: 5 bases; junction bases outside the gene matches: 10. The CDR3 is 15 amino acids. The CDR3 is CASSVGTAHGDTQYF. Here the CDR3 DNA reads TGTGCCAGCAGCGTCGGGACAGCCCACGGAGATACGCAGTATTTT.

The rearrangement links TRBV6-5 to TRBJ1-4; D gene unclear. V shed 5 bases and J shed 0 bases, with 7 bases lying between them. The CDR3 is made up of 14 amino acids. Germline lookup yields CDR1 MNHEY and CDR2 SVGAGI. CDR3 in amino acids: CASSRGTTNEKLFF. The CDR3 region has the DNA TGTGCCAGCAGTAGAGGAACAACTAATGAAAAACTGTTTTTT.

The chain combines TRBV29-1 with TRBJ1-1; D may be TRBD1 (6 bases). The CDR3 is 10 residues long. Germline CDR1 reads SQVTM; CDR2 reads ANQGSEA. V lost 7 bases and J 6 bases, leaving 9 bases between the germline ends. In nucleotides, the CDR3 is TGCAGCGCAAACAGGGCTGAAGCTTTCTTT. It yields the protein CSANRAEAFF.

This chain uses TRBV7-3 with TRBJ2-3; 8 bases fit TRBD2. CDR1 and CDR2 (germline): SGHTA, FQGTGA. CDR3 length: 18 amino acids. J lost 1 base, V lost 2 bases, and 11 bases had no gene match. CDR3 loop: CASSLGLAGPLGTDTQYF. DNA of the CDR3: TGTGCCAGCAGCTTAGGACTAGCAGGTCCCTTAGGCACAGATACGCAGTATTTT.

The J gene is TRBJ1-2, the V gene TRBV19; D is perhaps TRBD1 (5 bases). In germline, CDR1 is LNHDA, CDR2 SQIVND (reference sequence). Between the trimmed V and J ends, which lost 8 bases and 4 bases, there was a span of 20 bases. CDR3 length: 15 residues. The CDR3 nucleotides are TGTGCCAGTGGGAGGGGAAAACAGGCTACCTATGGCTACACCTTC. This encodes CASGRGKQATYGYTF.

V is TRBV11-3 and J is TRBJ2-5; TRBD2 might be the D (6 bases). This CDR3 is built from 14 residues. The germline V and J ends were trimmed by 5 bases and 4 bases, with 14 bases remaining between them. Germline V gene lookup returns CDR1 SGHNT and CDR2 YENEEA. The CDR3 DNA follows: TGTGCCAGCAGCCCGACTAGGATGGTAGAGACCCAGTACTTC. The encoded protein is CASSPTRMVETQYF.

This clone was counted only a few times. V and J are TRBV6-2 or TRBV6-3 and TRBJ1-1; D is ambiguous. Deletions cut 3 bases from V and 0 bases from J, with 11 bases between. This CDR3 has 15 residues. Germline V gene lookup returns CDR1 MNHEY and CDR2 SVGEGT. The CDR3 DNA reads TGTGCCAGCAGTTATTCGCCACTCCTGAACACTGAAGCTTTCTTT. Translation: CASSYSPLLNTEAFF.

The CDR3 sequence: CASRGRRATDTQYF. CDR3 DNA: TGTGCCAGCCGTGGCCGGAGGGCGACAGATACGCAGTATTTT. V gene TRBV9 combines with J gene TRBJ2-3; a possible D gene is TRBD2 (6 bases). With 7 bases removed from V and 3 bases from J, the gap between germline ends came to 15 bases. This CDR3 region has 14 residues. The germline V gene encodes CDR1 SGDLS and CDR2 YYNGEE.

For the CDR3, the DNA is TGCAGCGTTGAAGATCATGAGGGCTCCGGGGAGCTGTTTTTT. Amino acid sequence: CSVEDHEGSGELFF. The chain couples TRBV29-1 to TRBJ2-2; possible D gene TRBD2, 5 bases. This CDR3 has 14 amino acids. The ends were cut back, 0 bases at V and 6 bases at J, with 11 bases in the middle. Per the germline V gene, CDR1 is SQVTM and CDR2 is ANQGSEA.

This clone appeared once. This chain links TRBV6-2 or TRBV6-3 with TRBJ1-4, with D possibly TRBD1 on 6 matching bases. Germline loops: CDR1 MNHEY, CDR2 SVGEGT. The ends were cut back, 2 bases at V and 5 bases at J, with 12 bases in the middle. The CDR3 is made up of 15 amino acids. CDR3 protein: CASSYPGQGNEKLFF. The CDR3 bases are TGTGCCAGCAGTTACCCCGGGCAGGGGAATGAAAAACTGTTTTTT.

The CDR3 DNA sequence: TGTGCCAGCAGTTTAAAACAAGACTATGGCTACACCTTC. Translation gives CASSLKQDYGYTF. The genes are TRBV28 and TRBJ1-2; unclear D gene. V was shortened by 2 bases and J by 3 bases, with 7 bases between the two germline ends. The CDR3 is made up of 13 amino acids. Germline V lookup: CDR1 MDHEN, CDR2 SYDVKM.

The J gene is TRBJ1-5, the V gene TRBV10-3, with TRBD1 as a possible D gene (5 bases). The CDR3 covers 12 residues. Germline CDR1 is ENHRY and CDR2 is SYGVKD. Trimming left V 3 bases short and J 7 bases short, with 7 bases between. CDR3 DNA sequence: TGTGCCATCAGTGAAGGGGCCCAGCCCCAGCATTTT. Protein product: CAISEGAQPQHF.

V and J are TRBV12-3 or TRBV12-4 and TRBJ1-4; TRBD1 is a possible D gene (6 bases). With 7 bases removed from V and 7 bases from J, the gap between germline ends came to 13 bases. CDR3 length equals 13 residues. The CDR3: CASKQGLGEKLFF. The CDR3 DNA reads TGTGCCAGCAAGCAGGGGCTCGGTGAAAAACTGTTTTTT.